The source of this T cell receptor beta chain is a study of T cell responses to AZD1222 COVID-19 vaccine. Findings and caveats of the study: Dominant CD4 TCR responses targeted spike regions 160-218 and 743-854. After two AZD1222 doses, spike-specific TCR breadth and depth rose versus day 0.

CDR3 length: 13 amino acids. V lost 6 bases, J lost 0 bases, and 8 bases lay in between. Notes on this clone: Its antigen is as yet unknown.

Assay: immunoSEQ multiplex PCR; the TCRdb copy retains only in-frame clones and omits some. The table lists more than 150,000 clones, over 80% of them singletons, with roughly 6% in the top ten. The sequence came from an adult in good health. Sequencing was performed on peripheral blood, taken on day 0 of AZD1222 vaccination. The chain recombines TRBV12-3 or TRBV12-4 with TRBJ2-5, with D uncertain. The CDR3: CASRFADQETQYF. The CDR3 DNA sequence: TGTGCCAGCAGATTCGCAGACCAAGAGACCCAGTACTTC.